This T cell receptor beta chain was retrieved from a study of cytomegalovirus exposure and HLA in healthy donors. Findings and caveats of the study: The study flagged about 160 TCR beta chains as cytomegalovirus-associated.

Details on this clone: Its antigen is unidentified.

In the PCR, 60 Vbeta and 13 Jbeta primers were used. Sequencing used immunoSEQ multiplex PCR; TCRdb keeps in-frame clones, though not all of them. The repertoire holds approximately 100,000 clones, about 74% seen once, with under 3.5% in the top ten. The sample consisted of PBMCs. The sequence was obtained from a female donor in good health and CMV-seronegative.

The CDR3 bases are TGTGCCAGCAGCCAGTCCGCGTTAGCGGGGGGGCACGAGCAGTACTTC. Translation: CASSQSALAGGHEQYF. The chain uses TRBV4-2 and TRBJ2-7, with TRBD2 matching 11 bases. The germline V gene encodes CDR1 LGHNA and CDR2 YNFKEQ. Losses at the gene ends were 3 bases for V and 5 bases for J; bases not matched to a gene: 9. CDR3 length: 16 residues.